This is a list of T cell receptor beta chains from one sample in a study. MiXCR, applied by TCRdb to the 5' RACE reads, yields one record per CDR3 protein. The repertoire has fewer than 80,000 distinct CDR3 sequences, 22% of them found once; the top ten carry approximately 3%. Input material: memory CD4+ T cells sorted from a lymph node. The source of these receptors is a female donor with breast cancer. Both conserved end residues are part of each CDR3. Each record gives: J gene, D gene, clone size, V gene, CDR3 DNA, CDR3 protein. D genes are given only for firm matches. Clone size appears in some rows only: once, few, many, or a class for an expanded clone.

TRBJ1-3 . few TRBV4-1 TGCGCCAGCAGCCAAGATAGACAAATTGGAAACACCATATATTTT CASSQDRQIGNTIYF
TRBJ2-1 . few TRBV10-2 TGCGCCAGCAGGAATAACAATGAGCAGTTCTTC CASRNNNEQFF
TRBJ2-2 . . TRBV6-5 TGTACCAGCAGGGCTGGTGGCGGGGAGCTGTTTTTT CTSRAGGGELFF
TRBJ1-1 . once TRBV7-6 TGTGCCAGCAGCTTAGCGAGGGGGACTGAAGCTTGCTTT CASSLARGTEACF
TRBJ2-5 . . TRBV28 TGTGCCAGCAGCCGCGTCACCTCGGAGGGGGGAAGAGAGACCCAGCACTTC CASSRVTSEGGRETQHF
TRBJ1-4 . . TRBV6-6 TGTGCCAGCGGAACCGGGGGAGAAAAACTGTTTTTT CASGTGGEKLFF
TRBJ1-5 TRBD1 few TRBV6-6 TGTGCCAGCAGTTCCCGGACAGGGAATCAGCCCCAGCATTTT CASSSRTGNQPQHF
TRBJ2-1 TRBD2 . TRBV7-2 TGTGCCAGCAACTTAGGGTTGACGGGGGGTGAGCAGTTCTTC CASNLGLTGGEQFF
TRBJ1-2 . . TRBV5-1 TGCGCCAGCAGCCCATACAGGACGGGGGACTATGGCTACACCTTC CASSPYRTGDYGYTF
TRBJ2-7 . few TRBV7-2 TGTGCCAGCAGCCACCAGACTAACCTCGGGTCTCGGCGGTACGAGCAGTACTTC CASSHQTNLGSRRYEQYF
TRBJ1-4 . . TRBV29-1 TGCAGCGTTGAAAGCAATGAAAAACTGTTTTTT CSVESNEKLFF
TRBJ1-1 . . TRBV5-1 TGCGCCAGCAGCTCAGAGAGTGAAGCTTTCTTT CASSSESEAFF
TRBJ2-1 . many TRBV5-1 TGCGCCAGCAGCCTCCTCCAAGGCCTTGAGCAGTTCTTC CASSLLQGLEQFF
TRBJ2-7 TRBD2 . TRBV7-2 TGTGCCAGCAGCCGGTCACTAGCGGGGGTCTACGAGCAGTACTTC CASSRSLAGVYEQYF
TRBJ1-3 . . TRBV30 TGTGCCTCGTCGTCGGGGGGCTCCGGAAACACCATATATTTT CASSSGGSGNTIYF
TRBJ2-3 TRBD2 many TRBV20-1 TGCAGTGCTAGTAATAGCGGGAGTGCAGATACGCAGTATTTT CSASNSGSADTQYF
TRBJ2-5 . many TRBV10-3 TGTGCCATCAGTGAAGGCCAATTGCGGCGAGAGACCCAGTACTTC CAISEGQLRRETQYF
TRBJ1-2 . . TRBV5-1 TGCGCCAGCAGCTTGGCGACAGGTGAAGGCTACACCTTC CASSLATGEGYTF
TRBJ2-5 . few TRBV4-2 TGTGCCAGCAGCCAAGCCAGCGGCGAAGAGACCCAGTACTTC CASSQASGEETQYF
TRBJ2-3 . few TRBV20-1 TGCAGTGCTAGAGATTCCGGCACAGATACGCAGTATTTT CSARDSGTDTQYF
TRBJ1-1 . many TRBV6-5 TGTGCCAGCAGTTACTCCGGGGGGACTGAAGCTTTCTTT CASSYSGGTEAFF
TRBJ2-5 TRBD1 many TRBV29-1 TGCAGCGTTGAAGAGGGCAGGGGGGAGACCCAGTACTTC CSVEEGRGETQYF
TRBJ2-1 . few TRBV18 TGTGCCAGCTCAGGAAACACCAAACCCCAACGCCGCTCCTACAATGAGCAGTTCTTC CASSGNTKPQRRSYNEQFF
TRBJ1-1 . . TRBV5-5 TGTGCCAGCAGCTCGGGCAGGGTGTCGGCATTGAACACTGAAGCTTTCTTT CASSSGRVSALNTEAFF
TRBJ2-5 . . TRBV21-1 TGTGCCAGCACCGGACAGGGGGGAGAGACCCAGTACTTC CASTGQGGETQYF
TRBJ1-2 . few TRBV6-6 TGTGCCAGCAGTTACTCGACGCCACAGGATTATGGCTACACCTTC CASSYSTPQDYGYTF
TRBJ2-2 TRBD2 many TRBV4-1 TGCGCCAGCAGTGGAGTAGCGGGGGACCATACCGGGGAGCTGTTTTTT CASSGVAGDHTGELFF